The 16 T cell receptor beta chains presented below share a single source sample, sequenced in a study of cytomegalovirus exposure and HLA in healthy donors. With 60 Vbeta and 13 Jbeta primers, the PCR was carried out. Clones were sequenced by immunoSEQ multiplex PCR, and TCRdb holds only the in-frame ones, with some missing. Here the sample spans around 160,000 clones, over 80% being singletons. Sequencing was performed on PBMCs. The origin of the receptors is a woman aged 18-30 years in good health and CMV-seronegative.

This clone has only a few counts. DNA of the CDR3: TGTGCCAGCAGTCTAACCGGGACAGTTAGCAATCAGCCCCAGCATTTT. Amino acid sequence: CASSLTGTVSNQPQHF. The chain uses TRBV27 and TRBJ1-5, with 7 bases identical to TRBD1. Germline CDR1 reads MNHEY; CDR2 reads SMNVEV (reference sequence). CDR3 length: 16 residues. V was clipped by 5 bases and J by 0 bases; unmatched bases: 7.

The rearrangement uses TRBV7-9 and TRBJ2-3; TRBD1 might be the D (6 bases). CDR3 length equals 15 residues. Germline V CDR1 and CDR2: SEHNR, FQNEAQ (reference sequence). V was pared by 5 bases and J by 7 bases, with 19 bases between. CDR3 sequence (DNA): TGTGCCAGCAGCCCACAGGGTGGTTTGGGAAATACGCAGTATTTT. This sequence encodes CASSPQGGLGNTQYF.

The chain couples TRBV6-5 to TRBJ1-1, with D possibly being TRBD1 (5 bases). Trimming shortened V by 0 bases and J by 2 bases, and 13 bases separated the two germline ends. The CDR3 runs 16 residues. Germline CDR1 and CDR2: MNHEY and SVGAGI. The CDR3 reads CASSYSGHKANTEAFF. The DNA of the CDR3 is TGTGCCAGCAGTTACTCCGGACACAAAGCTAACACTGAAGCTTTCTTT.

The chain carries TRBV27 and TRBJ1-1; TRBD1 agrees at 7 bases. The germline V gene encodes CDR1 MNHEY and CDR2 SMNVEV (reference sequence). The CDR3 has 15 amino acids. The trim removed 5 bases at V and 5 bases at J, leaving 11 bases unmatched. The CDR3 protein is CASSKRTGVRTEAFF. CDR3 nucleotides: TGTGCCAGCAGTAAACGTACAGGGGTGAGAACTGAAGCTTTCTTT.

V gene TRBV27 combines with J gene TRBJ2-5; unclear D gene. Germline CDR1 and CDR2: MNHEY and SMNVEV (reference sequence). V was shortened by 0 bases and J by 9 bases, with 11 bases between the two germline ends. This CDR3 contains 13 residues. In DNA, the CDR3 is TGTGCCAGCAGTTTATCGGTCGGTGGGCCCCAGTACTTC. Translating it yields CASSLSVGGPQYF.

This clone was counted between two and nine times. The gene calls are TRBV19 and TRBJ2-1; 8 bases are a match to TRBD2. Germline CDR1 LNHDA, CDR2 SQIVND (reference sequence). Trimming removed 4 bases from V and 6 bases from J; junction bases left unmatched: 5. CDR3 length: 14 amino acids. CDR3 amino acids: CASSTHGGVNEQFF. The DNA of the CDR3 is TGTGCCAGTAGTACCCACGGGGGGGTCAATGAGCAGTTCTTC.

The chain recombines TRBV5-4 with TRBJ2-7; 10 nucleotides align to TRBD1. V shed 10 bases, J shed 1 base, and the junction held 5 bases outside the gene matches. This CDR3 is 13 amino acids long. Germline CDR1 is SGHNT and CDR2 is YYREEE (reference sequence). CDR3 sequence: CAPPGQGSYEQYF. CDR3 nucleotide sequence: TGTGCCCCCCCGGGACAGGGGTCCTACGAGCAGTACTTC.

J is TRBJ1-5 and V is TRBV28, with a weak D call TRBD1 (6 bases). This CDR3 spans 15 amino acids. In germline, CDR1 is MDHEN, CDR2 SYDVKM. Trimming removed 4 bases at V and 3 bases at J, with 13 bases between. The CDR3 loop is CASSWAGAYNQPQHF. The CDR3, as DNA: TGTGCCAGCAGTTGGGCAGGGGCTTACAATCAGCCCCAGCATTTT.

The chain uses TRBV5-5 and TRBJ2-7; the match to TRBD2 covers 8 bases. The germline CDR1 and CDR2 sequences are SGHKS and YYEKEE (reference sequence). The V gene end was trimmed by 0 bases and the J gene end by 3 bases; junction bases not matched to a gene: 5. This CDR3 contains 15 residues. CDR3 amino acids: CASSLGAGGNYEQYF. DNA for the CDR3: TGTGCCAGCAGCTTGGGGGCGGGGGGAAACTACGAGCAGTACTTC. The complete variable domain, with remaining parts taken from reference TRBV5-5 and TRBJ2-7, reads DAGVTQSPTHLIKTRGQQVTLRCSPISGHKSVSWYQQVLGQGPQFIFQYYEKEERGRGNFPDRFSARQFPNYSSELNVNALLLGDSALYLCASSLGAGGNYEQYFGPGTRLTVT.

The chain combines TRBV18 with TRBJ1-3; possibly TRBD1 for D (5 bases). This CDR3 spans 17 amino acids. Trimming cost V 5 bases and J 0 bases, with 17 bases left between them. Germline V gives CDR1 KGHSH, CDR2 LQKENI. This chain's CDR3 is CASSFLQGALSGNTIYF. The CDR3 coding sequence is TGTGCCAGCTCATTCCTTCAAGGGGCACTCTCTGGAAACACCATATATTTT.

The chain couples TRBV19 to TRBJ1-6, with 7 bases lining up with TRBD1. This CDR3 is built from 13 residues. V shed 8 bases, J shed 9 bases, and the junction held 7 bases outside the gene matches. Germline assignment: CDR1 LNHDA and CDR2 SQIVND (reference sequence). CDR3 sequence reads: CASSGQASSPLHF. The CDR3, as DNA: TGTGCCAGTTCAGGACAGGCTTCTTCACCCCTCCACTTT.

This rearrangement joins TRBV28 to TRBJ1-6, with TRBD1 as a possible D gene (6 bases). V was trimmed by 5 bases and J by 7 bases, leaving 12 bases between them. The germline gives CDR1 MDHEN, CDR2 SYDVKM. The CDR3 covers 14 residues. CDR3 sequence (DNA): TGTGCCAGCAGTCCTCAGGGGTGGAATTCACCCCTCCACTTT. Translating gives CASSPQGWNSPLHF.

This clone occurred a few times. One end of the junction does not line up with germline, which may come from a read error. The J gene is TRBJ2-5, the V gene TRBV28; D is perhaps TRBD1 (5 bases). The germline gives CDR1 MDHEN, CDR2 SYDVKM. The CDR3 is 11 residues long. The CDR3 loop reads CASGILGAQDF. As DNA, the CDR3 is TGTGCCAGCGGGATCTTAGGGGCCCAAGACTTC.

The J gene is TRBJ2-7, the V gene TRBV4-1, with 10 bases matching TRBD2. Looked up from germline, CDR1 is MGHRA and CDR2 is YSYEKL. This CDR3 spans 15 amino acids. The V gene end was trimmed by 4 bases and the J gene end by 2 bases; junction bases not matched to a gene: 5. The CDR3, as DNA: TGCGCCAGCAGCCCGATCAGCGGGGGGGCCTACGAGCAGTACTTC. This encodes CASSPISGGAYEQYF.

V is TRBV6-5 and J is TRBJ1-1; weak D call: TRBD1 (6 bases). V was cut by 6 bases and J by 4 bases, with 15 bases left in between. Germline CDR1 and CDR2: MNHEY and SVGAGI. The CDR3 length is 14 residues. The CDR3 sequence is CASRSQGWGTEAFF. CDR3 sequence (DNA): TGTGCCAGCAGGTCACAGGGCTGGGGCACTGAAGCTTTCTTT.

This sequence joins TRBV6-1 and TRBJ2-3; D is uncertain. This CDR3 comprises 12 residues. The V end lost 6 bases, the J end lost 3 bases, and 7 bases lay between the germline ends. Germline V gives CDR1 MNHNS, CDR2 SASEGT. The CDR3 spells CASSVATDTQYF. DNA for the CDR3: TGTGCCAGCAGCGTAGCTACAGATACGCAGTATTTT.